The rows below give T cell receptor beta chains drawn from one sample of a study of cytomegalovirus exposure and HLA in healthy donors. This table comes from immunoSEQ multiplex PCR, and its TCRdb copy is limited to in-frame clones, with some not included. The sample contains 170,000 or so clones, approximately 84% of which appear only once. The sample taken for sequencing was PBMCs. Source of these receptors: a male donor in good health and CMV-seropositive. Both conserved end residues are part of each CDR3. Each record gives: V gene, D gene, clone size, J gene, CDR3 protein, CDR3 DNA. A D gene is named only where the DNA matches it firmly. The listing skips clone size in some rows; elsewhere it reads once, few, many or a size class.

v_call: TRBV5-6
d_call: TRBD1
clone_size: .
j_call: TRBJ1-1
cdr3_aa: CASSMGAGTASLLNTEAFF
cdr3_nt: TGTGCCAGCAGCATGGGGGCCGGGACAGCGAGTCTTTTGAACACTGAAGCTTTCTTT

v_call: TRBV28
d_call: .
clone_size: .
j_call: TRBJ2-5
cdr3_aa: CATWTNYQETQYF
cdr3_nt: TGTGCCACTTGGACTAATTACCAAGAGACCCAGTACTTC

v_call: TRBV18
d_call: .
clone_size: .
j_call: TRBJ2-2
cdr3_aa: CASSQVQGNTGELFF
cdr3_nt: TGTGCCAGCTCCCAGGTTCAGGGAAACACCGGGGAGCTGTTTTTT

v_call: TRBV11-2
d_call: .
clone_size: .
j_call: TRBJ2-5
cdr3_aa: CASSFSRSEGKTQYF
cdr3_nt: TGTGCCAGCAGCTTTTCGAGGTCGGAGGGGAAGACCCAGTACTTC

v_call: TRBV10-3
d_call: TRBD2
clone_size: .
j_call: TRBJ2-1
cdr3_aa: CAISERWEGPNEQFF
cdr3_nt: TGTGCCATCAGTGAGAGGTGGGAGGGCCCCAATGAGCAGTTCTTC

v_call: TRBV28
d_call: TRBD1
clone_size: .
j_call: TRBJ1-2
cdr3_aa: CASSFFLLGTDYGYTF
cdr3_nt: TGTGCCAGCAGTTTTTTCCTACTCGGGACAGACTATGGCTACACCTTC

v_call: TRBV7-3
d_call: .
clone_size: .
j_call: TRBJ2-1
cdr3_aa: CASSLYSNSYNEQFF
cdr3_nt: TGTGCCAGCAGCTTATACTCAAACTCCTACAATGAGCAGTTCTTC

v_call: TRBV7-8
d_call: .
clone_size: .
j_call: TRBJ2-7
cdr3_aa: CASSFSRGSYEQYF
cdr3_nt: TGTGCCAGCAGCTTCAGCAGGGGCTCCTACGAGCAGTACTTC

v_call: TRBV6-1
d_call: .
clone_size: .
j_call: TRBJ1-4
cdr3_aa: CASSETPGAIDEKLFF
cdr3_nt: TGTGCCAGCAGTGAGACCCCGGGAGCCATAGATGAAAAACTGTTTTTT

v_call: TRBV28
d_call: TRBD1
clone_size: .
j_call: TRBJ2-7
cdr3_aa: CASRLTRDRIHEQYF
cdr3_nt: TGTGCCAGCAGGCTAACCCGGGACAGAATCCACGAGCAGTACTTC

v_call: TRBV7-8
d_call: TRBD1
clone_size: .
j_call: TRBJ1-5
cdr3_aa: CASSQQGNQPQHF
cdr3_nt: TGTGCCAGCAGCCAACAGGGGAATCAGCCCCAGCATTTT

v_call: TRBV2
d_call: TRBD2
clone_size: few
j_call: TRBJ2-7
cdr3_aa: CASRDWREMSYEQYF
cdr3_nt: TGTGCCAGCAGGGATTGGCGGGAGATGTCCTACGAGCAGTACTTC

v_call: TRBV7-9
d_call: .
clone_size: .
j_call: TRBJ2-1
cdr3_aa: CASSLASLYNEQFF
cdr3_nt: TGTGCCAGCAGCTTAGCGAGCCTGTACAATGAGCAGTTCTTC

v_call: TRBV15
d_call: TRBD2
clone_size: .
j_call: TRBJ2-2
cdr3_aa: CATSTPAWGGDTGELFF
cdr3_nt: TGTGCCACCAGCACCCCTGCGTGGGGGGGTGACACCGGGGAGCTGTTTTTT

v_call: TRBV4-2
d_call: TRBD2
clone_size: .
j_call: TRBJ2-3
cdr3_aa: CASSQDASGSPPDTQYF
cdr3_nt: TGTGCCAGCAGCCAAGATGCTAGCGGGAGTCCCCCAGATACGCAGTATTTT

v_call: TRBV7-2
d_call: TRBD1
clone_size: .
j_call: TRBJ2-2
cdr3_aa: CASSARQGPGELFF
cdr3_nt: TGTGCCAGCAGCGCAAGACAGGGCCCCGGGGAGCTGTTTTTT

v_call: TRBV6-6
d_call: .
clone_size: once
j_call: TRBJ2-7
cdr3_aa: CASSSLTSSYEQYF
cdr3_nt: TGTGCCAGCAGCTCTTTGACTAGCTCCTACGAGCAGTACTTC

v_call: TRBV5-6
d_call: .
clone_size: .
j_call: TRBJ2-3
cdr3_aa: CASSAPSRDTQYF
cdr3_nt: TGTGCCAGCAGCGCTCCTTCTAGAGATACGCAGTATTTT

v_call: TRBV28
d_call: TRBD1
clone_size: few
j_call: TRBJ1-1
cdr3_aa: CASSFDREYTEAFF
cdr3_nt: TGTGCCAGCAGTTTCGACAGGGAATACACTGAAGCTTTCTTT

v_call: TRBV28
d_call: .
clone_size: .
j_call: TRBJ2-5
cdr3_aa: CASSPIFGVGETQYF
cdr3_nt: TGTGCCAGCTCCCCGATTTTCGGGGTCGGAGAGACCCAGTACTTC

v_call: TRBV14
d_call: .
clone_size: .
j_call: TRBJ2-7
cdr3_aa: CASSQERGSEQYF
cdr3_nt: TGTGCCAGCAGCCAGGAGAGGGGGAGCGAGCAGTACTTC

v_call: TRBV7-8
d_call: TRBD1
clone_size: once
j_call: TRBJ2-3
cdr3_aa: CASSSLDRVQGDTQYF
cdr3_nt: TGTGCCAGCAGCTCCTTGGACAGGGTTCAGGGAGATACGCAGTATTTT

v_call: TRBV4-1
d_call: .
clone_size: .
j_call: TRBJ1-2
cdr3_aa: CASSQGTGAANYGYTF
cdr3_nt: TGCGCCAGCAGCCAGGGGACGGGAGCAGCTAACTATGGCTACACCTTC

v_call: TRBV6-1
d_call: .
clone_size: .
j_call: TRBJ1-2
cdr3_aa: CASNLQGRRGYTF
cdr3_nt: TGTGCCAGCAACCTACAGGGACGACGGGGCTACACCTTC

v_call: TRBV7-9
d_call: .
clone_size: .
j_call: TRBJ1-1
cdr3_aa: CASSPNLRPNTEAFF
cdr3_nt: TGTGCCAGCAGCCCAAACTTACGCCCAAACACTGAAGCTTTCTTT

v_call: TRBV12-2
d_call: .
clone_size: .
j_call: TRBJ2-3
cdr3_aa: CASRLPGGDTQYF
cdr3_nt: TGTGCAAGTCGCTTGCCCGGGGGAGATACGCAGTATTTT

v_call: TRBV5-6
d_call: TRBD2
clone_size: .
j_call: TRBJ2-3
cdr3_aa: CASSPTSPREAQYF
cdr3_nt: TGTGCCAGCAGCCCGACTAGCCCACGTGAGGCGCAGTATTTT

v_call: TRBV9
d_call: TRBD2
clone_size: .
j_call: TRBJ2-2
cdr3_aa: CASSGAGTSGGRGMTNTGELFF
cdr3_nt: TGTGCCAGCAGCGGCGCCGGGACTAGCGGGGGGCGAGGAATGACGAACACCGGGGAGCTGTTTTTT

v_call: TRBV6-5
d_call: .
clone_size: .
j_call: TRBJ2-1
cdr3_aa: CASSHRGSEQFF
cdr3_nt: TGTGCCAGCAGTCACCGGGGGTCTGAGCAGTTCTTC

v_call: TRBV9
d_call: .
clone_size: .
j_call: TRBJ1-2
cdr3_aa: CASSLSSGQLTSGYTF
cdr3_nt: TGTGCCAGCAGCCTTAGTAGCGGGCAGCTTACGAGTGGCTACACCTTC